This T cell receptor beta chain was sequenced in a study of T cells in Graves' hyperthyroidism and ophthalmopathy (dated by TCRdb to between 2019 and 2020). Notes on the research overall: Peripheral blood samples were taken at initial diagnosis, before any treatment was given. TCR V-J signatures able to tell the groups apart were searched for in a discovery cohort of about a hundred patients, of whom over 40 had Graves' ophthalmopathy and 57 had stable Graves' hyperthyroidism. The 95 to 100 discovery patients were randomly divided into training and test sets at a 7:3 ratio. Once sampling was done, hyperthyroidism patients were given methimazole at a starting dose of 30 mg daily, whereas ophthalmopathy patients were given high-dose intravenous methylprednisolone. Prospective prediction of ophthalmopathy was tested in an independent validation cohort of 18 to 20 hyperthyroidism patients and some 17 patients who later progressed to ophthalmopathy. Thyroid tissue and blood T-cell repertoires from more than five Graves' hyperthyroidism patients were also compared in the study. The paper describes TCR Vbeta CDR3 sequencing of more than 120 peripheral blood samples, made up of approximately 40 ophthalmopathy patients, some 76 hyperthyroidism patients and roughly 17 progressor patients. Results and caveats for the whole study, not just this receptor: No statistical method was used to set the sample size in advance, and investigators knew the group allocation. During validation, the model predicted progression to ophthalmopathy a median of about 6.5 months ahead of onset, with approximately 71% sensitivity and around 73% specificity. A model built on a 13 V-J signature distinguished ophthalmopathy from stable hyperthyroidism, reaching 87.88% sensitivity and 81.08% specificity in cross-validation and 80%/75% in testing. Most expanded thyroid clonotypes (frequency above 0.001) were also detected in blood, suggesting blood repertoires may reflect thyroid immune responses.

Judged by its sample share, this clonotype qualifies as medium-sized (0.01 to 0.1%). It lacks a known antigen. No clone much larger than this one lies a single base away; base qualities are absent. Hyperthyroidism patients were newly diagnosed, with disease duration under 2 months, and aged 18 to 65 years. The study excluded patients with uncontrolled infections, other autoimmune diseases, pregnancy or lactation. Diagnoses were established on the basis of clinical symptoms, serum thyroxine and TRAb, thyroid ultrasound, and orbital computed tomography. For progressor patients, blood was drawn at the first diagnosis of hyperthyroidism, before any ophthalmopathy symptoms had appeared. PBMCs were isolated from approximately 10 ml of fresh peripheral blood by Ficoll-Paque density gradient centrifugation. Progressor patients were defined as those initially diagnosed with Graves' hyperthyroidism in whom ophthalmopathy developed during follow-up. Trizol reagent was used to extract total RNA, and RNA quality was then checked on an Agilent 2100 Bioanalyzer.

The TCR beta CDR3 regions were amplified from RNA transcripts. The TCR CDR3 was subjected to a first round of RT-PCR using the HTBI primer set and the Qiagen OneStep RT-PCR kit. Libraries were constructed in a second round of multiplex PCR, after which size selection and purification were carried out. The libraries were sequenced on an Illumina HiSeq2000 using paired-end 100 bp reads. From the authors' description of their analysis: SOAPnuke was used to process the raw data, throwing out any read that contained adapters or uncalled bases, had a mean Phred below 15, or lacked an exact constant-primer or identifier match. High-quality paired reads were merged with COPE v1.2.5, and unique nucleotide sequences were defined as clonotypes. Clonotypes were aligned to IMGT TRBV, TRBD and TRBJ reference segments using MiTCR v1.1. The analysis was restricted to V-J combinations with a frequency above 0.0001, which together covered 99.2% of the repertoires. A TCS score was defined as the ratio between F50 (clonal expansion) and ExV (chaos), using BLOSUM62-based TCRdist between CDR3 peptides within each V-J. Welch's t-statistics and random forest reduced several hundred V-J features to 13, which were used in a naive Bayes classifier (R e1071). TCRdb reworked the public reads: Q25 trimming with fastp, MiXCR clone assembly, productive beta chains retained. Here each entry gathers all rows of one CDR3 protein and keeps the most common genes and DNA. The V and J calls here are based on TCRdb, not the publication. A total of approximately 32,000 distinct CDR3 sequences appear in this sample, roughly 50% of them only once. Of the sample, approximately 6.2% is held by the ten largest clones.

The TCR was taken from a woman between 45 and 60 years old with Graves' hyperthyroidism that later progressed to Graves' ophthalmopathy. The source material was blood.

The CDR3 in this case is CSASGAGEDQPQHF. In nucleotide form, the sequence is TGCAGTGCTAGTGGAGCTGGGGAGGATCAGCCCCAGCATTTT. The V and J genes are TRBV20-1 and TRBJ1-5; the D gene assignment is ambiguous. The CDR3, from cysteine to phenylalanine, totals 14 residues. Only CDR3 DNA is held: 42 bases, read in frame from base 1. CDR1 DFQATT and CDR2 SNEGSKA are derived from the germline V gene (reference sequence). A distance of 14 bases separates the germline ends of V and J, which lose 3 bases and 5 bases respectively.